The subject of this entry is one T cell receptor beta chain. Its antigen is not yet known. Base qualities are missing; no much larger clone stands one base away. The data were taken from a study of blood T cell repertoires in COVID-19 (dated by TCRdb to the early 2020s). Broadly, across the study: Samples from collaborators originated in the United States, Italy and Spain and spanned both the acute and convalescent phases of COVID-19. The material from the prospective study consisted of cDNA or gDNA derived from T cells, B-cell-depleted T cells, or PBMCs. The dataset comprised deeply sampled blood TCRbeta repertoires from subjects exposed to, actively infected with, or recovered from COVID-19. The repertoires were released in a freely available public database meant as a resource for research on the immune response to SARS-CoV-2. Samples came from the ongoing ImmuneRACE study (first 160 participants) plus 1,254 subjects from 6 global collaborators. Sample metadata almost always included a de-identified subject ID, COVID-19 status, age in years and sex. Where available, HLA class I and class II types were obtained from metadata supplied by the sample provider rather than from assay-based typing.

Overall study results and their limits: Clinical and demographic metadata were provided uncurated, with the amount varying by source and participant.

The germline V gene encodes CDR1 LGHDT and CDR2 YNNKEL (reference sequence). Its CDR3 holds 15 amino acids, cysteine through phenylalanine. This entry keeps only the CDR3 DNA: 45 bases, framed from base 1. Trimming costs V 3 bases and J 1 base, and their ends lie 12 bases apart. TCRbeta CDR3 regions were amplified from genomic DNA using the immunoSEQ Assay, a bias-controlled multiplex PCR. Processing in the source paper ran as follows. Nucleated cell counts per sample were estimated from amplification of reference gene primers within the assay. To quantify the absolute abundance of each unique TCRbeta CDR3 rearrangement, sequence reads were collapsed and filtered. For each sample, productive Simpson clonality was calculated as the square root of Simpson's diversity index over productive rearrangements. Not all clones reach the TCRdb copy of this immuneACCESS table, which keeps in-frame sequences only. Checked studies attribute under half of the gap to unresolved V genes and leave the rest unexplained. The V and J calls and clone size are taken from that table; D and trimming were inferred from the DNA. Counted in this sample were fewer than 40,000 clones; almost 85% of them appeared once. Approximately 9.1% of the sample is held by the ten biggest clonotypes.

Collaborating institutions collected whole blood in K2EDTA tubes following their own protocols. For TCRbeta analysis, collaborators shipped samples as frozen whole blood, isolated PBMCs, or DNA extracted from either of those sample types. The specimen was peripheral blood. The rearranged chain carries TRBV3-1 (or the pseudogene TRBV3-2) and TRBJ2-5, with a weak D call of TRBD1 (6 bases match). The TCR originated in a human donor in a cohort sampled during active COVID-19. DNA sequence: TGTGCCAGCAGCCATACGCGGACAGTCCAAGAGACCCAGTACTTC. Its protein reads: CASSHTRTVQETQYF.